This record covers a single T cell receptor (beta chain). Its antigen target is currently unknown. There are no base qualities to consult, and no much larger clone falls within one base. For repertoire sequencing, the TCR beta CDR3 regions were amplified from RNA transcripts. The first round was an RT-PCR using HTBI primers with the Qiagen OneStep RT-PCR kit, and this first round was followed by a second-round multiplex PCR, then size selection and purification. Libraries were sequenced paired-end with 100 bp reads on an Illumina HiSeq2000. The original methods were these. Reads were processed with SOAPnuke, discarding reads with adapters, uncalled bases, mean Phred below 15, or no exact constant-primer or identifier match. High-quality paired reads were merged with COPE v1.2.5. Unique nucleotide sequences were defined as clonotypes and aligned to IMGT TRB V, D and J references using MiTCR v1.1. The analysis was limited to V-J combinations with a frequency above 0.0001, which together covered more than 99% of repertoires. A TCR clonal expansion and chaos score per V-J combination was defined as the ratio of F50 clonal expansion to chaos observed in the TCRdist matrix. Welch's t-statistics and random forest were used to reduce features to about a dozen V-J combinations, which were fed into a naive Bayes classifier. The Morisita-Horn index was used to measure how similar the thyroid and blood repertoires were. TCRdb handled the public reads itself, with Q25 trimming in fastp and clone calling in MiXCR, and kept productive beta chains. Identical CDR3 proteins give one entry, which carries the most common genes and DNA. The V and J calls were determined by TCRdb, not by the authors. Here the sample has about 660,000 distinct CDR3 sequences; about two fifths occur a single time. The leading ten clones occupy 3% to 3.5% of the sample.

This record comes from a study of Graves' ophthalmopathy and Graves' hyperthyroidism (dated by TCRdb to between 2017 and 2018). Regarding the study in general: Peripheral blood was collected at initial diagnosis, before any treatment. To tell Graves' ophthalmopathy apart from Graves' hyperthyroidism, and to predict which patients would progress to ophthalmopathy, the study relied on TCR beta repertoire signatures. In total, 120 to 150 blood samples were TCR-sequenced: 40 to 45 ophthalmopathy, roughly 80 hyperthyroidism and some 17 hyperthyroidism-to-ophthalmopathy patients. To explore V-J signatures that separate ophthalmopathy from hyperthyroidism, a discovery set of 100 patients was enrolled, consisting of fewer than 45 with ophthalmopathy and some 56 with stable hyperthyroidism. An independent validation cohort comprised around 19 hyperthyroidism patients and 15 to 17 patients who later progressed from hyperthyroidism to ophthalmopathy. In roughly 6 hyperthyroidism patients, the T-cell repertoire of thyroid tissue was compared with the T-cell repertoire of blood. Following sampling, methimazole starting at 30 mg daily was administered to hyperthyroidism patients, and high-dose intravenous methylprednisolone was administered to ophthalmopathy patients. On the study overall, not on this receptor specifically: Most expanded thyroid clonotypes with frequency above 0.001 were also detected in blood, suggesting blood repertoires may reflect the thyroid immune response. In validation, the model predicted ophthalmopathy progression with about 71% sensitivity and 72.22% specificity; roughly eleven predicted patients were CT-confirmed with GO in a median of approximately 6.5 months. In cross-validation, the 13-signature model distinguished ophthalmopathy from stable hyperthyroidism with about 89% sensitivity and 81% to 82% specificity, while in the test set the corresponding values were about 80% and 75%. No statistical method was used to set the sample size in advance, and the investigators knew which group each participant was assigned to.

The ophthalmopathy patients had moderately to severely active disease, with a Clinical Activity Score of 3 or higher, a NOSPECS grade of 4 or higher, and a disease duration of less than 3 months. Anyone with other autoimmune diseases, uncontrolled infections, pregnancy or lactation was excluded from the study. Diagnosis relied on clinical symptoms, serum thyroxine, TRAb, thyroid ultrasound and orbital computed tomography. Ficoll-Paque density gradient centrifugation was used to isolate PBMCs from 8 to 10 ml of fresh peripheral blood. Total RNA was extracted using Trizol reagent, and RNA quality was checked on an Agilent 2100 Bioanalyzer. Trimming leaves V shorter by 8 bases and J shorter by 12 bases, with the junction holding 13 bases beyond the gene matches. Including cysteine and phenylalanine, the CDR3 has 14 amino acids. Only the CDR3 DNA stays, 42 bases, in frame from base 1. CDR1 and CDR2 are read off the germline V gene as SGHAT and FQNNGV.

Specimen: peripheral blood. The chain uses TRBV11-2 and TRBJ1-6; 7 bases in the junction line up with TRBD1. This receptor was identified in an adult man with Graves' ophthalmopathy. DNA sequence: TGTGCCAGCCGCTCCCAGGGGGGGGGCGGACCCCTCCACTTT. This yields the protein CASRSQGGGGPLHF. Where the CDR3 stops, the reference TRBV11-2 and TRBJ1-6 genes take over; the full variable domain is EAGVAQSPRYKIIEKRQSVAFWCNPISGHATLYWYQQILGQGPKLLIQFQNNGVVDDSQLPKDRFSAERLKGVDSTLKIQPAKLEDSAVYLCASRSQGGGGPLHFGNGTRLTVT.